The next 4 T cell receptor beta chains were all read from a single sample in a study of CD8 T cells in ankylosing spondylitis. TCRdb processed the 5' RACE reads anew with MiXCR; each CDR3 protein has one entry. The sample consists of 200,000 to 300,000 distinct CDR3 sequences, 8% to 9% of them appearing once. The specimen was blood, either unsorted or a sorted T cell fraction (not recorded which). These receptors all stem from a female donor with ankylosing spondylitis or in good health (not recorded which).

In its sample, this clonotype was seen many times. This chain connects TRBV29-1 to TRBJ1-2; 9 nucleotides match TRBD1. V lost 6 bases to trimming and J lost 7 bases; unmatched junction nucleotides: 15. CDR1 and CDR2 (germline): SQVTM, ANQGSEA. The CDR3 runs to 15 residues. DNA of the CDR3: TGCAGCGTGGCCCGTTTCCGGACAGGGGACGGTGGCTACACCTTC. Translating gives CSVARFRTGDGGYTF.

Many counts were recorded for this clonotype. V usage is TRBV7-2 and J usage is TRBJ2-3; 7 nucleotides agree with TRBD2. V was clipped by 2 bases and J by 0 bases; unmatched bases: 2. CDR1 and CDR2 from the germline V gene are SGHTA and FQGNSA. The CDR3 has 15 amino acids. The CDR3 here is CASSLSGISTDTQYF. The CDR3 nucleotides are TGTGCCAGCAGCTTAAGCGGGATCAGCACAGATACGCAGTATTTT.

This clonotype was counted many times. The chain recombines TRBV20-1 with TRBJ2-4; 7 bases line up with TRBD2. V shed 2 bases, J shed 0 bases, and the junction held 10 bases outside the gene matches. CDR3 size: 17 residues. Germline assignment: CDR1 DFQATT and CDR2 SNEGSKA (reference sequence). This CDR3 is CSARLAGVRVAKNIQYF. As DNA, the CDR3 is TGCAGTGCTAGATTGGCGGGAGTTAGGGTAGCCAAAAACATTCAGTACTTC.

This clonotype was detected ten times or more. V and J are TRBV3-1 and TRBJ2-1, with D uncertain. The V and J ends lost 0 bases and 7 bases respectively, with 10 bases between them. Germline assignment: CDR1 LGHDT and CDR2 YNNKEL (reference sequence). This CDR3 is built from 14 residues. The CDR3 protein is CASSQDLYGNEQFF. For the CDR3, the DNA is TGTGCCAGCAGCCAAGATCTTTATGGGAATGAGCAGTTCTTC.